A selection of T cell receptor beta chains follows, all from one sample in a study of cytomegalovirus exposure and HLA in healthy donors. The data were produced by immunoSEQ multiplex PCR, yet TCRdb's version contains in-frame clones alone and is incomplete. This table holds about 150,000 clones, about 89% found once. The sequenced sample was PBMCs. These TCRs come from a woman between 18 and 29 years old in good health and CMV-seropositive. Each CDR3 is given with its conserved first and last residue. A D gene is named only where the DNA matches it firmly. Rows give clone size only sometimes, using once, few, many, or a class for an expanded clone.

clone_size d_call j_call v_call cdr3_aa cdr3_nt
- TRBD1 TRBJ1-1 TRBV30 CAWIGWTGEAFF TGTGCCTGGATTGGGTGGACAGGGGAAGCTTTCTTT
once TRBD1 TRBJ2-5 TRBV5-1 CASSVGQGRETQYF TGCGCCAGCAGCGTAGGACAGGGGCGGGAGACCCAGTACTTC
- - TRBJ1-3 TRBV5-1 CASSLGGFSSGNTIYF TGCGCCAGCAGCTTGGGGGGCTTTAGCTCTGGAAACACCATATATTTT
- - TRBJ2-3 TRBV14 CASSQGPGWSDTQYF TGTGCCAGCAGCCAGGGGCCAGGGTGGTCAGATACGCAGTATTTT
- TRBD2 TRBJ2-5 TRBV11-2 CASTGGSTETQYF TGTGCCAGTACCGGCGGGAGCACAGAGACCCAGTACTTC
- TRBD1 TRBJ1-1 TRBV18 CASSPPNRGQGGTEAFF TGTGCCAGCTCACCACCGAATCGCGGACAGGGGGGCACTGAAGCTTTCTTT
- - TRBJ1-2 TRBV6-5 CASRTIDGYTF TGTGCCAGCAGAACAATCGATGGCTACACCTTC
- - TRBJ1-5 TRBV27 CASRQGVSNQPQHF TGTGCCAGCAGGCAAGGGGTTAGCAATCAGCCCCAGCATTTT
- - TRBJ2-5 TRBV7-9 CASSTIGMRETQYF TGTGCCAGCAGTACCATAGGTATGCGGGAGACCCAGTACTTC
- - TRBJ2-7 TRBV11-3 CASSRGTSYEQYF TGTGCCAGCAGCCGGGGGACCTCCTACGAGCAGTACTTC
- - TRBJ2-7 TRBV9 CASSPHEGGLTYEQYF TGTGCCAGCAGCCCCCATGAGGGCGGACTAACCTACGAGCAGTACTTC
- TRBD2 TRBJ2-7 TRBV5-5 CASSLARPSGAYEQYF TGTGCCAGCAGCTTGGCCCGGCCTAGCGGAGCGTACGAGCAGTACTTC
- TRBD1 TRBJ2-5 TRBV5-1 CASSRGGELQETQYF TGCGCCAGCAGCCGAGGGGGCGAACTCCAAGAGACCCAGTACTTC